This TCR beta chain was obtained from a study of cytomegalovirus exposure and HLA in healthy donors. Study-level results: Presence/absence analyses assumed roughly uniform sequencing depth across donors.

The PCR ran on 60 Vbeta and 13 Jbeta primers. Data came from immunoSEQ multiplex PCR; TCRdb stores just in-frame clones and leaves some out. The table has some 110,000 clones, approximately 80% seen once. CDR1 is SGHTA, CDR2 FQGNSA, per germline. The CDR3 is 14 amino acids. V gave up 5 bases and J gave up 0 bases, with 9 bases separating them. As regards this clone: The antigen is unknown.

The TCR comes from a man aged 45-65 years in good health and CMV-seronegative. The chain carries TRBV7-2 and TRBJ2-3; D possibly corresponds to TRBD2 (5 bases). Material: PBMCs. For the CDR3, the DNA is TGTGCCAGCAGCCCCGGACTGAGCACAGATACGCAGTATTTT. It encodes CASSPGLSTDTQYF.